This T cell receptor (beta chain) was identified during a study of neurological immune-mediated disorders. Study-level points and caveats: When repertoires were grouped phylogenetically, those of 18 of 34 multiple sclerosis patients fell into one related-CDR3 cluster, a possible signature. TCR clonal expansion peaked in HTLV-1-associated myelopathy patients and was lowest in multiple sclerosis patients.

The time point: longitudinal time-point 1 (baseline). The CDR3 length is 13 residues. Germline V gives CDR1 SGHRS, CDR2 YFSETQ. This clonotype appeared a few times. What it recognizes is unknown. A read error is possible here, since a much larger clone lies one base away. The making of cDNA relied on 5'RACE with 10-nucleotide random UMIs. From the 5' RACE reads, TCRdb called clonotypes with MiXCR, one entry per CDR3 protein. Of tens of thousands of distinct CDR3 sequences in the sample, about 3.3% were seen once. V gene TRBV5-1 combines with J gene TRBJ1-6; D is ambiguous. The sequence was obtained from a woman aged 55 to 70 with multiple sclerosis. Material: PBMCs. CDR3 loop: CASSSQTNSPLNF. DNA of the CDR3: TGCGCCAGCAGCTCCCAGACCAATTCACCCCTCAACTTT. The complete variable domain, with remaining parts taken from reference TRBV5-1 and TRBJ1-6, reads KAGVTQTPRYLIKTRGQQVTLSCSPISGHRSVSWYQQTPGQGLQFLFEYFSETQRNKGNFPGRFSGRQFSNSRSEMNVSTLELGDSALYLCASSSQTNSPLNFGNGTRLTVT.